The sample holds many counts of the clone carrying this T cell receptor (beta chain). Antigen specificity is unknown. This sample is drawn from a study of human T cells and chemical hapten exposure. The CDR3 loop spans 13 amino acids. V gave up 3 bases and J gave up 6 bases, with 11 bases separating them. CDR1 and CDR2 (germline): SQVTM, ANQGSEA. TCRdb ran MiXCR on the RACE reads and lists one entry per CDR3 protein. The sample consists of 74,000 or so distinct CDR3 sequences, about 9.4% of them appearing once. Points from the study as a whole: Donors in the study had alopecia, meaning their immune response may differ from healthy people's.

Time point indicated: patch test 1, 2 weeks after DPC sensitization. Treatment meaning: therapeutic diphenylcyclopropenone sensitization with weekly scalp DPC. Sequencing started from total RNA isolated from unfractionated whole blood. The source of this sequence is a woman aged 50 to 60 with alopecia areata. Some clones in this sample may be carry-over from other donors' samples. The V gene is TRBV29-1, the J gene TRBJ2-2; the D is unclear. The sample was whole blood, taken in connection with sensitization to the hapten diphenylcyclopropenone (DPC). DNA for the CDR3: TGCAGCGTTGAGGCCCCTCCCCCCGGGGAGCTGTTTTTT. Its translation: CSVEAPPPGELFF.